This T cell receptor beta chain was profiled in a study of cytomegalovirus exposure and HLA in healthy donors. All the people who gave samples were healthy bone marrow donors. The PCR employed 60 Vbeta primers together with 13 Jbeta primers. Profiling relied on immunoSEQ multiplex PCR, and the TCRdb table lists in-frame clones only, not all of them. The sample yields 200,000 to 250,000 clones, 79% seen once. The receptor comes from a man in his forties or fifties in good health and CMV-seronegative. Sequences were obtained from PBMCs.

CDR3 DNA sequence: TGTGCCAGCAGTTCCCAGGGGTTTATGTACGAGCAGTACTTC. The encoded protein is CASSSQGFMYEQYF. The chain links TRBV27 to TRBJ2-5, with a possible D match to TRBD1 (6 bases). The closer fit of TRBJ2-7 to the DNA end suggests the J call may be wrong. This CDR3 contains 14 residues. Germline assignment: CDR1 MNHEY and CDR2 SMNVEV (reference sequence).